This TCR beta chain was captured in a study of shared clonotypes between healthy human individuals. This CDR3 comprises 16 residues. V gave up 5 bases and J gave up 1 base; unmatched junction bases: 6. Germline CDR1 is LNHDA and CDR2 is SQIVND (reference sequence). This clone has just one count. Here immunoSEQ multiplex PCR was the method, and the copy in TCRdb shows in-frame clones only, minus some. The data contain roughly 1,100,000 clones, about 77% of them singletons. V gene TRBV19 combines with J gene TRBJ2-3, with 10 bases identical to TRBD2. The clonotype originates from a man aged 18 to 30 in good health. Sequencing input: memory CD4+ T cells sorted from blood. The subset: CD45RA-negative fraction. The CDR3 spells CASSSLAGGGTDTQYF. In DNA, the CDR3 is TGTGCCAGTAGTTCGTTAGCGGGGGGTGGCACAGATACGCAGTATTTT.